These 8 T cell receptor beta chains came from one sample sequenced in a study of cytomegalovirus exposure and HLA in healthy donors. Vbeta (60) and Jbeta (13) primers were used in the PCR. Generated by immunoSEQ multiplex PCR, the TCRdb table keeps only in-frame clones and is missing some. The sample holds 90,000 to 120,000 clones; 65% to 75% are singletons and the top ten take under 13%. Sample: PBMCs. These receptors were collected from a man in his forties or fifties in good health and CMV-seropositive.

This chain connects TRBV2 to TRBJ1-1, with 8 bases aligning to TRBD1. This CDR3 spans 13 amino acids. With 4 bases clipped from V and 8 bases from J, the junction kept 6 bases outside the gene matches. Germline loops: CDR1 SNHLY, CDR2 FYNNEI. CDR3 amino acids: CASSGKQGGEAFF. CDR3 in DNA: TGTGCCAGCAGTGGCAAACAGGGGGGGGAAGCTTTCTTT. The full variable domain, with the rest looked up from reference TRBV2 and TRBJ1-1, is EPEVTQTPSHQVTQMGQEVILRCVPISNHLYFYWYRQILGQKVEFLVSFYNNEISEKSEIFDDQFSVERPDGSNFTLKIRSTKLEDSAMYFCASSGKQGGEAFFGQGTRLTVV.

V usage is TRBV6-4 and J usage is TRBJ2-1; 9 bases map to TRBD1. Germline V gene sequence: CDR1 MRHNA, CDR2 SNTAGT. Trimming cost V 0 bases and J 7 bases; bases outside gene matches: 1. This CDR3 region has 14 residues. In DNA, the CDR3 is TGTGCCAGCAGTGACTCGGACAGGGGTAATGAGCAGTTCTTC. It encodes CASSDSDRGNEQFF.

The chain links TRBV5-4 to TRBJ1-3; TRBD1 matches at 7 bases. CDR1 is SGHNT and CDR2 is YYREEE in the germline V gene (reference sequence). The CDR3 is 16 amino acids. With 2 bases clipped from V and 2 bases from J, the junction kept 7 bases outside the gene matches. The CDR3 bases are TGTGCCAGCAGCTTAGGGGGCACGATAACTGGAAACACCATATATTTT. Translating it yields CASSLGGTITGNTIYF.

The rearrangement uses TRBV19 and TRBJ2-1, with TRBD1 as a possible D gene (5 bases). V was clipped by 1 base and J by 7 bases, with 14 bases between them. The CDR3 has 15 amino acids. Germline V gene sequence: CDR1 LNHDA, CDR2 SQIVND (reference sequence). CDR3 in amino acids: CASSIARGFGNEQFF. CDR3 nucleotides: TGTGCCAGTAGTATAGCTAGGGGATTCGGGAATGAGCAGTTCTTC.

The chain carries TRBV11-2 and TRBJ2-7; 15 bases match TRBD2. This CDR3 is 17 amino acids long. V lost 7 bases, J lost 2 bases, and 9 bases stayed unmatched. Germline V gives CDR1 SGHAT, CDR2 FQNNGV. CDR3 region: CASTMGLAGGPTYEQYF. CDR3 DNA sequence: TGTGCCAGCACCATGGGACTAGCGGGAGGACCCACCTACGAGCAGTACTTC. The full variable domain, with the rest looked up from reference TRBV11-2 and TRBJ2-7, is EAGVAQSPRYKIIEKRQSVAFWCNPISGHATLYWYQQILGQGPKLLIQFQNNGVVDDSQLPKDRFSAERLKGVDSTLKIQPAKLEDSAVYLCASTMGLAGGPTYEQYFGPGTRLTVT.

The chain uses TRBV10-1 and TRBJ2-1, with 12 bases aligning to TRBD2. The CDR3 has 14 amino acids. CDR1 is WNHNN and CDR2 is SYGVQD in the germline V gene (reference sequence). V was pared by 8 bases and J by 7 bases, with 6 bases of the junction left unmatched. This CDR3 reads CASGASGRANEQFF. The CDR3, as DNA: TGCGCCAGCGGCGCTAGCGGGAGGGCGAATGAGCAGTTCTTC.

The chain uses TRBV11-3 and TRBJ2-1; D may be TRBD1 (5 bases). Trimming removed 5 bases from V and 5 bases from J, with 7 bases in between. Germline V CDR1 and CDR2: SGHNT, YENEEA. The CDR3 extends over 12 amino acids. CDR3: CASSETDNEQFF. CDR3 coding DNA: TGTGCCAGCAGCGAGACAGACAATGAGCAGTTCTTC. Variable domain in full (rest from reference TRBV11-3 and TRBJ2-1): EAGVVQSPRYKIIEKKQPVAFWCNPISGHNTLYWYLQNLGQGPELLIRYENEEAVDDSQLPKDRFSAERLKGVDSTLKIQPAELGDSAVYLCASSETDNEQFFGPGTRLTVL.

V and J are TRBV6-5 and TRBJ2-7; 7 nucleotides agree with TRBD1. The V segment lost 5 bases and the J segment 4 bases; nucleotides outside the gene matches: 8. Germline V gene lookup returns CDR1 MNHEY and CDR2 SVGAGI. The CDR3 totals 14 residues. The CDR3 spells CASSLTGNPYEQYF. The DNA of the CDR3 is TGTGCCAGCAGTCTGACAGGGAATCCGTACGAGCAGTACTTC.